Below, 17 T cell receptor beta chains from the same sample are listed, as sequenced in a study of OX40 agonist ivuxolimab in advanced cancers. Method: immunoSEQ multiplex PCR; TCRdb's copy keeps in-frame clones and lacks some. The data show tens of thousands of clones, roughly 80% seen once. The sequenced sample was CD4+ or CD8+ T cells sorted from blood, obtained in a trial of the OX40 agonist ivuxolimab. The receptors were sampled from an adult with an advanced solid tumor such as melanoma, head and neck, liver or kidney cancer.

This chain joins TRBV28 and TRBJ2-7; TRBD2 aligns across 8 bases. V lost 5 bases to trimming and J lost 2 bases; unmatched junction nucleotides: 8. This CDR3 region has 15 residues. Germline-derived CDR1 and CDR2 are MDHEN and SYDVKM. The CDR3 is CASSTLTSVTYEQYF. The CDR3 coding sequence is TGTGCCAGCAGTACTCTGACTAGCGTTACCTACGAGCAGTACTTC.

This rearrangement joins TRBV10-2 to TRBJ2-6; 8 nucleotides agree with TRBD1. Germline CDR1 is WSHSY and CDR2 is SAAADI. V trimming: 7 bases; J trimming: 3 bases; junction bases outside the gene matches: 2. This CDR3 is built from 14 residues. The CDR3 reads CASNDRGGANVLTF. CDR3 nucleotides: TGCGCCAGCAACGACAGGGGTGGGGCCAACGTCCTGACTTTC.

This chain connects TRBV14 to TRBJ2-1; 10 nucleotides agree with TRBD1. Germline values: CDR1 SGHDN, CDR2 FVKESK. Trimming removed 1 base from V and 8 bases from J; junction bases left unmatched: 5. The length of the CDR3 is 15 residues. This chain's CDR3 is CASSQVGQGLDEQFF. In DNA, the CDR3 is TGTGCCAGCAGCCAAGTGGGACAGGGGCTCGATGAGCAGTTCTTC.

This clone appeared a few times. The chain joins TRBV27 to TRBJ2-1; D is possibly TRBD1 (6 bases). Germline CDR1 MNHEY, CDR2 SMNVEV (reference sequence). This CDR3 is built from 15 residues. V was pared by 2 bases and J by 3 bases, with 11 bases between. CDR3 coding DNA: TGTGCCAGCAGTTTACAGGGGAGAGGCTACAATGAGCAGTTCTTC. This encodes CASSLQGRGYNEQFF.

V gene TRBV10-3 combines with J gene TRBJ2-1; D is uncertain. This CDR3 contains 13 residues. Trimming took 10 bases from V and 7 from J, leaving 17 bases between them. Per germline, CDR1 ENHRY and CDR2 SYGVKD. CDR3 sequence reads: CATLRPEPNEQFF. As DNA, the CDR3 is TGTGCCACCCTAAGACCTGAACCTAATGAGCAGTTCTTC.

The chain employs TRBV27 and TRBJ2-2; weak D call: TRBD2 (7 bases). V shed 7 bases and J shed 4 bases, with 16 bases lying between them. The CDR3 covers 15 residues. Germline CDR1 MNHEY, CDR2 SMNVEV (reference sequence). The CDR3 DNA reads TGTGCCAGCACCCCCGGGGGGCGTGTCACCGGGGAGCTGTTTTTT. It specifies CASTPGGRVTGELFF.

As DNA, the CDR3 is TGTGCCACCAGCAGAGAGGAGGTGATGGGACTGAACACTGAAGCTTTCTTT. Its translation: CATSREEVMGLNTEAFF. The rearrangement joins TRBV15 to TRBJ1-1; D might be TRBD1 (5 bases). V lost 0 bases to trimming and J lost 0 bases, with 14 bases between them. The CDR3 runs 17 residues. Germline CDR1 LNHNV, CDR2 YYDKDF (reference sequence).

The genes are TRBV9 and TRBJ2-1, with D possibly matching TRBD1 (5 bases). V dropped 1 base and J dropped 8 bases, with 7 bases sitting between them. Germline V gene data show CDR1 as SGDLS and CDR2 as YYNGEE. CDR3 length: 12 residues. CDR3 amino acids: CASSVQGHEQFF. Here the CDR3 DNA reads TGTGCCAGCAGCGTACAGGGCCATGAGCAGTTCTTC.

The V and J genes are TRBV19 and TRBJ2-1, with no clear D. The germline V and J ends were trimmed by 5 bases and 5 bases, with 13 bases remaining between them. The CDR3 loop spans 14 amino acids. Germline V gene lookup returns CDR1 LNHDA and CDR2 SQIVND (reference sequence). CDR3 bases: TGTGCCAGTAGTTTGTTAGGGCTAGACAATGAGCAGTTCTTC. It specifies CASSLLGLDNEQFF.

This clone was observed a handful of times. The genes are TRBV30 and TRBJ2-1, with D tentatively TRBD2 (5 bases). The V and J ends lost 1 base and 1 base respectively, with 20 bases between them. Germline CDR1 is GTSNPN and CDR2 is SVGIG (reference sequence). The CDR3 consists of 18 residues. The CDR3 DNA is TGTGCCTGGAGTGGTCTGGTGGGAGAGGTTGGTTCCTACAATGAGCAGTTCTTC. As protein: CAWSGLVGEVGSYNEQFF.

The chain couples TRBV19 to TRBJ1-1; D might be TRBD1 (6 bases). From germline, CDR1 is LNHDA and CDR2 SQIVND (reference sequence). V shed 1 base and J shed 4 bases, with 13 bases lying between them. This CDR3 contains 15 residues. The CDR3 region has the DNA TGTGCCAGTAGTATAGTCCAACAGGGTATCACTGAAGCTTTCTTT. Its translation is CASSIVQQGITEAFF.

The chain has TRBV5-1 and TRBJ1-1, with D maybe TRBD1 (6 bases). V was cut by 1 base and J by 1 base, with 14 bases left in between. Germline V lookup: CDR1 SGHRS, CDR2 YFSETQ. This CDR3 has 16 residues. CDR3 sequence reads: CASSLSLGGPNTEAFF. The CDR3 nucleotides are TGCGCCAGCAGCTTGTCCCTAGGGGGGCCGAACACTGAAGCTTTCTTT.

This sequence joins TRBV18 and TRBJ2-5; D tentatively reads TRBD1 or TRBD2 (6 bases each). CDR3 length: 15 amino acids. The V gene's germline CDR1 is KGHSH and CDR2 LQKENI. Trimming pared 0 bases from V and 2 bases from J, leaving 10 bases between. The CDR3 nucleotides are TGTGCCAGCTCACCACCCGGGGGCGGTCAAGAGACCCAGTACTTC. Protein: CASSPPGGGQETQYF.

The CDR3 bases are TGTGCCAGCAGCGTAGGACTAGCGGGGGCCCCGGGCACCGGGGAGCTGTTTTTT. Its translation is CASSVGLAGAPGTGELFF. The chain uses TRBV9 and TRBJ2-2; 12 bases are a match to TRBD2. Germline V gene lookup returns CDR1 SGDLS and CDR2 YYNGEE. V dropped 0 bases and J dropped 4; count of bases not matched to a gene: 7. CDR3 length: 18 residues.

This chain uses TRBV7-9 with TRBJ1-1; no clear D. Per the germline V gene, CDR1 is SEHNR and CDR2 is FQNEAQ (reference sequence). This CDR3 has 14 residues. Between the trimmed V and J ends, which lost 3 bases and 1 base, there was a span of 9 bases. The CDR3 region is CASSFNPANTEAFF. DNA of the CDR3: TGTGCCAGCAGCTTTAATCCTGCGAACACTGAAGCTTTCTTT.

This chain links TRBV9 with TRBJ1-2, with 7 bases matching TRBD1. The CDR3 has 15 residues. The V gene's germline CDR1 is SGDLS and CDR2 YYNGEE. V lost 4 bases and J lost 0; bases outside the gene matches: 6. CDR3 coding DNA: TGTGCCAGCAGCATTCGGGACAGAGCTAACTATGGCTACACCTTC. Residues: CASSIRDRANYGYTF.

The rearrangement uses TRBV4-3 and TRBJ2-7, with D perhaps TRBD1 (7 bases). The CDR3 loop spans 15 amino acids. The germline gives CDR1 LGHNA, CDR2 YSLEER. Trimming shortened V by 0 bases and J by 6 bases, and 15 bases separated the two germline ends. The CDR3 loop is CASSQEGGRGGEQYF. CDR3 nucleotides: TGCGCCAGCAGCCAAGAAGGGGGCAGGGGAGGCGAGCAGTACTTC.